Listed here are 20 T cell receptor beta chains from one sample, sequenced in a study of OX40 agonist ivuxolimab in advanced cancers. Profiling relied on immunoSEQ multiplex PCR, and the TCRdb table lists in-frame clones only, not all of them. This table has tens of thousands of clones, approximately 91% appearing once. The sample was CD4+ or CD8+ T cells sorted from blood, taken in a trial of the OX40 agonist ivuxolimab. The receptor set was obtained from an adult with an advanced solid tumor such as melanoma, head and neck, liver or kidney cancer.

The gene calls are TRBV5-4 and TRBJ2-1; 11 bases are shared with TRBD1. Germline loops: CDR1 SGHNT, CDR2 YYREEE (reference sequence). This CDR3 spans 15 amino acids. Trimming removed 3 bases from V and 4 bases from J; junction bases left unmatched: 3. The CDR3 loop is CASSSGQGGYNEQFF. The CDR3 DNA sequence: TGTGCCAGCAGCTCGGGACAGGGGGGGTACAATGAGCAGTTCTTC.

The gene calls are TRBV14 and TRBJ1-4; tentatively, D is TRBD1 (6 bases). Trimming stripped 0 bases from V and 8 bases from J, with 13 bases between. The CDR3 consists of 15 residues. Germline V gives CDR1 SGHDN, CDR2 FVKESK. The CDR3 here is CASSQDPGAGEKLFF. DNA for the CDR3: TGTGCCAGCAGCCAAGATCCGGGGGCAGGAGAAAAACTGTTTTTT. The full variable domain, rest sourced from reference TRBV14 and TRBJ1-4, is EAGVTQFPSHSVIEKGQTVTLRCDPISGHDNLYWYRRVMGKEIKFLLHFVKESKQDESGMPNNRFLAERTGGTYSTLKVQPAELEDSGVYFCASSQDPGAGEKLFFGSGTQLSVL.

The chain combines TRBV7-2 with TRBJ1-2, with 7 bases identical to TRBD1. This CDR3 has 13 amino acids. CDR1 is SGHTA, CDR2 FQGNSA, per germline. J gave up 8 bases and V 1 base, and 4 bases lay outside the gene matches. The DNA for the CDR3 is TGTGCCAGCAGCTTAGGAGGGGGCCGCGGCTACACCTTC. It translates to CASSLGGGRGYTF.

This clone has only one observation. The chain is built from TRBV7-9 and TRBJ1-1, with 11 bases that match TRBD1. CDR1 is SEHNR, CDR2 FQNEAQ, per germline (reference sequence). V dropped 4 bases and J dropped 6; count of bases not matched to a gene: 10. The CDR3 sequence is 16 residues long. As DNA, the CDR3 is TGTGCCAGCAGCTCGATGCCACCGGGACAGGGGGCTGAAGCTTTCTTT. Protein sequence: CASSSMPPGQGAEAFF.

This clone has a single count. V gene TRBV14 combines with J gene TRBJ2-7; 9 bases agree with TRBD1. CDR3 length: 17 residues. V shed 4 bases and J 3 bases; nucleotides not matched to a gene: 13. Germline-derived CDR1 and CDR2 are SGHDN and FVKESK. The CDR3 DNA reads TGTGCCAGCAGCCCGATTATAAGGACAGGGGCCGACTACGAGCAGTACTTC. It yields the protein CASSPIIRTGADYEQYF. The variable domain in full, with the rest retrieved from reference TRBV14 and TRBJ2-7, is EAGVTQFPSHSVIEKGQTVTLRCDPISGHDNLYWYRRVMGKEIKFLLHFVKESKQDESGMPNNRFLAERTGGTYSTLKVQPAELEDSGVYFCASSPIIRTGADYEQYFGPGTRLTVT.

The chain has TRBV7-2 and TRBJ2-1, with D unresolved. There are 14 residues in the CDR3. V dropped 1 base and J dropped 8 bases, with 12 bases sitting between them. Germline-derived CDR1 and CDR2 are SGHTA and FQGNSA. The CDR3 nucleotides are TGTGCCAGCAGCTTAGGGGTCTTGAGCGATGAGCAGTTCTTC. This sequence encodes CASSLGVLSDEQFF.

This chain links TRBV4-2 with TRBJ2-2, with D maybe TRBD1 (6 bases). Germline values: CDR1 LGHNA, CDR2 YNFKEQ. V dropped 0 bases and J dropped 4 bases, with 12 bases sitting between them. The CDR3 loop spans 16 amino acids. CDR3 sequence reads: CASSQDGAGVTGELFF. The DNA of the CDR3 is TGTGCCAGCAGCCAAGATGGGGCAGGGGTCACCGGGGAGCTGTTTTTT.

This clone was found a few times. The genes are TRBV6-1 and TRBJ2-3; D call uncertain. V was shortened by 1 base and J by 7 bases, with 3 bases between the two germline ends. Germline CDR1 and CDR2: MNHNS and SASEGT. The CDR3 contains 11 residues. CDR3 sequence: CASSEEYTQYF. CDR3 nucleotides: TGTGCCAGCAGTGAAGAGTATACGCAGTATTTT.

This chain joins TRBV5-1 and TRBJ2-4; D not resolved. The CDR3 sequence is 13 residues long. Germline lookup yields CDR1 SGHRS and CDR2 YFSETQ. Trimming pared 0 bases from V and 2 bases from J, leaving 3 bases between. The CDR3 bases are TGCGCCAGCAGCTTGGAACCCAAAAACATTCAGTACTTC. This codes for CASSLEPKNIQYF. Looking up the rest from reference TRBV5-1 and TRBJ2-4 gives the full variable domain: KAGVTQTPRYLIKTRGQQVTLSCSPISGHRSVSWYQQTPGQGLQFLFEYFSETQRNKGNFPGRFSGRQFSNSRSEMNVSTLELGDSALYLCASSLEPKNIQYFGAGTRLSVL.

The J gene is TRBJ2-1, the V gene TRBV6-4, with 9 bases aligning to TRBD2. The V segment lost 4 bases and the J segment 0 bases; nucleotides outside the gene matches: 1. Germline V lookup: CDR1 MRHNA, CDR2 SNTAGT. The CDR3 is made up of 15 amino acids. CDR3 sequence reads: CASSAGLASYNEQFF. The CDR3 DNA is TGTGCCAGCAGTGCGGGACTAGCCTCCTACAATGAGCAGTTCTTC.

This clone was counted once. The V call is TRBV27, the J call TRBJ2-3; D is perhaps TRBD2 (6 bases). The V gene lost 5 bases and the J gene lost 11 bases, with 14 bases spanning the gap. Germline V lookup: CDR1 MNHEY, CDR2 SMNVEV (reference sequence). The CDR3 is made up of 12 amino acids. The CDR3 coding sequence is TGTGCCAGCAGTGCCAGCGGGTTGGGGCAGTATTTT. It yields the protein CASSASGLGQYF.

The chain recombines TRBV2 with TRBJ1-5, with 7 nucleotides matching TRBD1. The junction had 0 bases not matched to a gene; V was cut back by 5 bases and J by 2 bases. Per the germline V gene, CDR1 is SNHLY and CDR2 is FYNNEI. The CDR3 sequence is 13 residues long. CDR3 DNA: TGTGCCAGCAGTACAGGGGGCAATCAGCCCCAGCATTTT. Protein sequence: CASSTGGNQPQHF.

V is TRBV5-6 and J is TRBJ1-4, with a possible D match to TRBD1 (5 bases). CDR3 length equals 15 residues. The germline V gene encodes CDR1 SGHDT and CDR2 YYEEEE. V lost 2 bases to trimming and J lost 4 bases, with 12 bases between them. The CDR3 sequence is CASSLTQGLNEKLFF. The CDR3 DNA reads TGTGCCAGCAGCTTAACTCAGGGACTTAATGAAAAACTGTTTTTT.

V and J are TRBV19 and TRBJ1-4; a weak D match, TRBD1 (6 bases). V was pared by 5 bases and J by 7 bases, with 14 bases between. There are 14 residues in the CDR3. Germline V lookup: CDR1 LNHDA, CDR2 SQIVND (reference sequence). The chain's CDR3 is CASSDRSRSEKLFF. The CDR3 nucleotides are TGTGCCAGTAGTGACAGGTCTCGCAGTGAAAAACTGTTTTTT.

The V gene is TRBV5-1, the J gene TRBJ1-4; D remains ambiguous. Germline V gives CDR1 SGHRS, CDR2 YFSETQ. V lost 0 bases and J 6 bases, leaving 6 bases between the germline ends. This CDR3 region has 13 residues. CDR3 residues: CASSLGGDEKLFF. CDR3 DNA: TGCGCCAGCAGCTTGGGTGGGGATGAAAAACTGTTTTTT.

The chain uses TRBV10-3 and TRBJ2-2, with 16 positions matching TRBD2. Trimming took 7 bases from V and 2 from J; bases not matched to a gene: 7. CDR1 and CDR2 from the germline V gene are ENHRY and SYGVKD. The CDR3 has 18 amino acids. The CDR3 region has the DNA TGTGCCATCACTCCCGGGACTAGCGGGAGGGGAAACACCGGGGAGCTGTTTTTT. It yields the protein CAITPGTSGRGNTGELFF.

This chain connects TRBV28 to TRBJ1-2; maybe TRBD1 (5 bases). The germline V and J ends were trimmed by 5 bases and 0 bases, with 10 bases remaining between them. The CDR3 length is 14 residues. The germline gives CDR1 MDHEN, CDR2 SYDVKM. CDR3 DNA: TGTGCCAGCAGTCGCGGGGGAGCTAACTATGGCTACACCTTC. Its protein is CASSRGGANYGYTF.

The chain is built from TRBV19 and TRBJ2-1; 15 nucleotides line up with TRBD2. The CDR3 extends over 18 amino acids. Germline loops: CDR1 LNHDA, CDR2 SQIVND (reference sequence). V gave up 3 bases and J gave up 7 bases; unmatched junction bases: 10. CDR3 region: CASSMGSPGTSGRNEQFF. DNA for the CDR3: TGTGCCAGTAGTATGGGGAGCCCGGGGACTAGCGGGAGGAATGAGCAGTTCTTC.

DNA for the CDR3: TGCGCCAGCAGAGGGCCACTATTCTACGAGCAGTACTTC. This sequence encodes CASRGPLFYEQYF. The chain carries TRBV10-2 and TRBJ2-7; no reliable D call. V lost 6 bases and J lost 3, with 12 bases in between. The germline V gene encodes CDR1 WSHSY and CDR2 SAAADI. The CDR3 contains 13 residues.

This sequence joins TRBV19 and TRBJ1-1; D might be TRBD1 (6 bases). Germline CDR1 LNHDA, CDR2 SQIVND (reference sequence). The CDR3 length is 15 residues. V was pared by 4 bases and J by 2 bases, with 14 bases between. CDR3 in amino acids: CASSKTGDLNTEAFF. CDR3 nucleotides: TGTGCCAGTAGTAAGACAGGAGACCTAAACACTGAAGCTTTCTTT.